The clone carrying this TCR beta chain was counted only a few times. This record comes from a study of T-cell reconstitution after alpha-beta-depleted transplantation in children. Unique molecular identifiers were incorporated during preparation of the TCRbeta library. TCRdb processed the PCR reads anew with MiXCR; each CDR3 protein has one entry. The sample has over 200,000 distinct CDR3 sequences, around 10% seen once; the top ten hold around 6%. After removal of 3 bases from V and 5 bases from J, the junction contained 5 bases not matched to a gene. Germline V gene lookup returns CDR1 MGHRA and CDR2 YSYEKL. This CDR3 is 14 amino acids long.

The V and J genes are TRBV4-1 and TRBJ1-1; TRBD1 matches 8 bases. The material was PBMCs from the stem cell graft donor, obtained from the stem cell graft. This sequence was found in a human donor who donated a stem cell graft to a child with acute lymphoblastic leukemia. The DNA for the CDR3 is TGCGCCAGCAGCCAGGAGACAGGGGTTACTGAAGCTTTCTTT. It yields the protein CASSQETGVTEAFF.